These 2 T cell receptor beta chains share one sample of origin, sequenced in a study of T cell responses to AZD1222 COVID-19 vaccine. Here immunoSEQ multiplex PCR was the method, and the copy in TCRdb shows in-frame clones only, minus some. In the table there are 70,000 to 80,000 clones, roughly 80% of which are singletons. Sequencing used peripheral blood, obtained 28 days after the second AZD1222 dose. The receptors derive from an adult who received the AZD1222 COVID-19 vaccine.

This sequence joins TRBV7-2 and TRBJ1-2; D not resolved. The CDR3 runs to 13 residues. Germline loops: CDR1 SGHTA, CDR2 FQGNSA. V lost 5 bases to trimming and J lost 6 bases, with 13 bases between them. CDR3 bases: TGTGCCAGCAGCCCTGACACGGACCATGGCTACACCTTC. This codes for CASSPDTDHGYTF.

The gene calls are TRBV19 and TRBJ2-1; perhaps TRBD1 as D (6 bases). The CDR3 extends over 16 amino acids. V was shortened by 11 bases and J by 0 bases, with 20 bases between the two germline ends. CDR1 and CDR2 from the germline V gene are LNHDA and SQIVND (reference sequence). CDR3 loop: CASRTDPLSSYNEQFF. The CDR3 region has the DNA TGTGCCTCTAGGACAGATCCTCTAAGCTCCTACAATGAGCAGTTCTTC.